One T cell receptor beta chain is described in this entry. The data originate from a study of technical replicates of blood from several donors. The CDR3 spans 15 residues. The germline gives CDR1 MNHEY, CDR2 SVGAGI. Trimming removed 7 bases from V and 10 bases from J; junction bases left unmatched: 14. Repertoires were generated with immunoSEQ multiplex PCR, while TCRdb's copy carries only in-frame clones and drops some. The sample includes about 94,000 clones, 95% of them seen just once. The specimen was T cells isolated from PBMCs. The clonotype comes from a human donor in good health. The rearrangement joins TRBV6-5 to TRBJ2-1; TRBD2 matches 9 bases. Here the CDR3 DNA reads TGTGCCAGCAATCTAGGGTCTAGCGGGAAGGGAGAGCAGTTCTTC. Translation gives CASNLGSSGKGEQFF.